This TCR beta chain was observed in a study of T cells in Graves' hyperthyroidism and ophthalmopathy. Overall study findings and caveats: Blood samples included most of the expanded thyroid clonotypes exceeding 0.001.

Germline values: CDR1 MNHNY, CDR2 SVGAGI (reference sequence). With 2 bases removed from V and 3 bases from J, the gap between germline ends came to 14 bases. The CDR3 extends over 15 amino acids. Those patients with uncontrolled infection, other autoimmune disease, pregnancy or lactation were excluded. Thyroid ultrasound and orbital computed tomography, with clinical symptoms and serum thyroxine and TRAb, informed diagnoses. Ten or more counts support this clonotype. Its antigen is currently unknown. TCR beta CDR3 regions were amplified from RNA transcripts. The HTBI primer set served for first-round RT-PCR of the TCR CDR3. TCRdb redid the calling of the multiplex PCR reads with MiXCR, one entry per CDR3 protein. The sample records fewer than 900,000 distinct CDR3 sequences, roughly 17% being singletons.

This TCR derives from a young man with Graves' hyperthyroidism. The chain uses TRBV6-6 and TRBJ2-7, with D perhaps TRBD2 (6 bases). Sequenced material: blood. The CDR3 bases are TGTGCCAGCAGTTACAAGGGGTGGGGGGTCTACGAGCAGTACTTC. Translated: CASSYKGWGVYEQYF.